The 18 T cell receptor beta chains presented below share a single source sample, sequenced in a study of T cells in Graves' hyperthyroidism and ophthalmopathy. The TCR beta CDR3 regions underwent amplification using RNA transcripts as the source. RT-PCR in the first round (using the HTBI primer set) targeted the TCR CDR3. TCRdb recomputed calls from the multiplex PCR reads with MiXCR, one row per CDR3 protein. The sample records under 350,000 distinct CDR3 sequences, roughly 13% being singletons. The sequencing sample was made of blood. These receptors all come from a woman between 35 and 50 years old with Graves' ophthalmopathy.

The table lists this clonotype with a few counts. V gene TRBV6-1 combines with J gene TRBJ1-2, with a weak D call TRBD1 (5 bases). This CDR3 is built from 14 residues. Looked up from germline, CDR1 is MNHNS and CDR2 is SASEGT. V was pared by 11 bases and J by 5 bases, with 21 bases between. CDR3 in amino acids: CAGDSKTLGYGYTF. The CDR3 DNA is TGTGCCGGTGACAGTAAGACACTAGGGTATGGCTACACCTTC.

This clonotype came up many times. V gene TRBV2 combines with J gene TRBJ2-1; the D is unclear. V was shortened by 4 bases and J by 6 bases, with 7 bases between the two germline ends. The CDR3 has 12 residues. Germline CDR1 is SNHLY and CDR2 is FYNNEI. CDR3 region: CASSGRANEQFF. CDR3 DNA: TGTGCCAGCAGTGGAAGGGCCAATGAGCAGTTCTTC.

This clonotype has a count of ten or more. The chain links TRBV6-1 to TRBJ2-1, with 7 bases lining up with TRBD2. V lost 5 bases to trimming and J lost 6 bases; unmatched junction nucleotides: 7. Germline lookup yields CDR1 MNHNS and CDR2 SASEGT. This CDR3 spans 14 amino acids. The CDR3 here is CASSYSGNSNEQFF. CDR3 DNA sequence: TGTGCCAGCAGTTACAGCGGGAACAGCAATGAGCAGTTCTTC.

This clonotype was detected ten times or more. This rearrangement joins TRBV20-1 to TRBJ1-1; possibly TRBD1 for D (5 bases). The CDR3 runs 12 residues. Germline assignment: CDR1 DFQATT and CDR2 SNEGSKA (reference sequence). The germline V and J ends were trimmed by 5 bases and 10 bases, with 17 bases remaining between them. The DNA of the CDR3 is TGCAGTGCTCGATCCGGGGGAGCTGGAGCTTTCTTT. The encoded protein is CSARSGGAGAFF.

The table lists this clonotype with many counts. The V and J genes are TRBV12-3 or TRBV12-4 and TRBJ2-6; 9 nucleotides align to TRBD1. There are 18 residues in the CDR3. V was pared by 6 bases and J by 1 base, with 10 bases of the junction left unmatched. The CDR3, as DNA: TGTGCCAGCAGACAAAACCCGGGACAGGGATCTGGGGCCAACGTCCTGACTTTC. It yields the protein CASRQNPGQGSGANVLTF.

The chain joins TRBV24-1 to TRBJ2-5; 9 bases align to TRBD1. Germline CDR1 is KGHDR and CDR2 is SFDVKD. J lost 4 bases, V lost 4 bases, and 3 bases had no gene match. CDR3 length: 14 amino acids. In nucleotides, the CDR3 is TGTGCCACCAGTGACCCGGGACAGGGAGAGACCCAGTACTTC. Its translation is CATSDPGQGETQYF.

CDR3 nucleotide sequence: TGTGCCAGCAGTTTACTGGGACAGGGCATATTTGATGAGCAGTTCTTC. This encodes CASSLLGQGIFDEQFF. V usage is TRBV27 and J usage is TRBJ2-1; 9 bases map to TRBD1. The V segment lost 2 bases and the J segment 8 bases; nucleotides outside the gene matches: 10. This CDR3 contains 16 residues. In germline, CDR1 is MNHEY, CDR2 SMNVEV (reference sequence).

This clonotype has a handful of counts. The V gene is TRBV20-1, the J gene TRBJ1-5; D gene ambiguous. CDR1 and CDR2 from the germline V gene are DFQATT and SNEGSKA (reference sequence). Trimming removed 6 bases at V and 4 bases at J, with 10 bases between. The CDR3 consists of 12 residues. The CDR3 loop reads CSASESNQPQHF. CDR3 nucleotides: TGCAGTGCCTCAGAGTCGAATCAGCCCCAGCATTTT.

This clonotype showed up just a few times. The rearrangement joins TRBV3-1 to TRBJ1-1, with 11 nucleotides matching TRBD1. The CDR3 extends over 16 amino acids. Germline V gives CDR1 LGHDT, CDR2 YNNKEL (reference sequence). The J segment lost 11 bases and the V segment lost 1 base, leaving 12 bases of the junction unmatched. The CDR3 DNA sequence: TGTGCCAGCAGCCAAGTTCGGACAGGGGGCGGGGGTATGGCTTTCTTT. This sequence encodes CASSQVRTGGGGMAFF. Looking up the rest from reference TRBV3-1 and TRBJ1-1 gives the full variable domain: DTAVSQTPKYLVTQMGNDKSIKCEQNLGHDTMYWYKQDSKKFLKIMFSYNNKELIINETVPNRFSPKSPDKAHLNLHINSLELGDSAVYFCASSQVRTGGGGMAFFGQGTRLTVV.

On this clonotype: A clone one base away is much larger, so this may be a read error. The chain is built from TRBV6-2 or TRBV6-3 and TRBJ1-2; D is unclear. Germline assignment: CDR1 MNHEY and CDR2 SVGEGT. The CDR3 has 15 residues. CDR3 DNA: TGTGCCAGCAGTTACGACTCATCCGTTAGTTATGGCCACACCTTC. It is translated as CASSYDSSVSYGHTF.

V is TRBV20-1 and J is TRBJ1-3, with D uncertain. This CDR3 is built from 15 residues. V dropped 3 bases and J dropped 0 bases, with 12 bases sitting between them. The germline V gene has CDR1 DFQATT and CDR2 SNEGSKA (reference sequence). The CDR3 here is CSARWGLSSGNTIYF. The CDR3 nucleotides are TGCAGTGCTAGGTGGGGTCTGAGCTCTGGAAACACCATATATTTT.

The sample holds many counts of this clonotype. This rearrangement joins TRBV11-2 to TRBJ2-3; D might be TRBD2 (6 bases). Germline assignment: CDR1 SGHAT and CDR2 FQNNGV. Trimming removed 5 bases at V and 1 base at J, with 19 bases between. The CDR3 spans 17 residues. The CDR3 here is CASSARVGGVGTDTQYF. CDR3 sequence (DNA): TGTGCCAGCAGCGCCCGTGTTGGCGGGGTTGGCACAGATACGCAGTATTTT.

This clonotype was seen only a few times. This sequence joins TRBV18 and TRBJ2-1; 10 bases fit TRBD1. This CDR3 is built from 16 residues. J lost 11 bases, V lost 0 bases, and 10 bases had no gene match. The germline gives CDR1 KGHSH, CDR2 LQKENI. CDR3 amino acids: CASSPPGTGALPKQFF. The CDR3 DNA reads as TGTGCCAGCTCACCACCGGGGACAGGGGCCCTCCCTAAGCAGTTCTTC.

This clonotype was seen a handful of times. The chain carries TRBV20-1 and TRBJ1-5, with 7 bases identical to TRBD1. The J segment lost 7 bases and the V segment lost 0 bases, leaving 12 bases of the junction unmatched. The CDR3 is 16 residues long. Germline V gives CDR1 DFQATT, CDR2 SNEGSKA (reference sequence). The CDR3 reads CSARDLRQGVRQPQHF. In DNA, the CDR3 is TGCAGTGCTAGAGATCTTCGGCAGGGGGTGAGACAGCCCCAGCATTTT.

The chain is built from TRBV3-1 and TRBJ2-5, with 8 bases fitting TRBD1. CDR1 is LGHDT and CDR2 is YNNKEL in the germline V gene (reference sequence). This CDR3 is 16 amino acids long. V was pared by 5 bases and J by 0 bases, with 8 bases of the junction left unmatched. The CDR3 region is CASSEDRAGYQETQYF. In nucleotides, the CDR3 is TGTGCCAGCAGCGAGGACAGGGCTGGGTACCAAGAGACCCAGTACTTC.

This clonotype has at least ten counts. The V gene is TRBV6-1, the J gene TRBJ2-3; 13 bases fit TRBD2. The CDR3 spans 15 residues. In germline, CDR1 is MNHNS, CDR2 SASEGT. The V gene end was trimmed by 7 bases and the J gene end by 2 bases; junction bases not matched to a gene: 3. The CDR3 spells CASIGTSGATDTQYF. Here the CDR3 DNA reads TGTGCCAGCATCGGGACTAGCGGGGCCACAGATACGCAGTATTTT.

The chain has TRBV29-1 and TRBJ2-1; 9 bases agree with TRBD1. This CDR3 region has 13 residues. The V segment lost 7 bases and the J segment 3 bases; nucleotides outside the gene matches: 4. CDR1 is SQVTM, CDR2 ANQGSEA, per germline. CDR3 coding DNA: TGCAGCGCCTGGACAGGGGTCTACAATGAGCAGTTCTTC. Protein: CSAWTGVYNEQFF.

This clonotype was detected only a few times. The gene calls are TRBV20-1 and TRBJ2-1; 12 bases fit TRBD2. The CDR3 totals 17 residues. With V trimmed by 5 bases and J by 2 bases, 10 bases remained unmatched. Looked up from germline, CDR1 is DFQATT and CDR2 is SNEGSKA (reference sequence). The CDR3 loop is CSAPDLAGGRTYNEQFF. The CDR3 DNA sequence: TGCAGTGCTCCCGATCTAGCGGGAGGGAGAACCTACAATGAGCAGTTCTTC.